These 6 T cell receptor beta chains were all obtained from the same sample, sequenced in a study of a mutant IDH1 vaccine in newly diagnosed glioma. The time point here: baseline, week 1 (first vaccination visit). The treatment was: pre-vaccination baseline after standard-of-care therapy. Sequenced by immunoSEQ multiplex PCR; TCRdb stores in-frame clones only, minus some. The data contain tens of thousands of clones, about 91% of them singletons. The sequenced sample was PBMCs, obtained from a glioma patient treated with radiotherapy, temozolomide or both. The receptors originated from a man aged 50-59 years with glioma.

The chain is built from TRBV30 and TRBJ2-1, with no clear D. CDR1 is GTSNPN and CDR2 is SVGIG in the germline V gene (reference sequence). V shed 2 bases and J shed 4 bases, with 12 bases lying between them. This CDR3 contains 14 residues. The CDR3 loop is CAWSPLRGYNEQFF. As DNA, the CDR3 is TGTGCCTGGAGTCCACTCCGCGGTTACAATGAGCAGTTCTTC.

The gene calls are TRBV9 and TRBJ2-5; TRBD1 matches 8 bases. CDR3 length: 17 amino acids. V gave up 3 bases and J gave up 2 bases; unmatched junction bases: 12. CDR1 is SGDLS, CDR2 YYNGEE, per germline. CDR3 region: CASSAIGTGVHQETQYF. In DNA form, the CDR3 reads TGTGCCAGCAGCGCGATCGGGACAGGTGTACATCAAGAGACCCAGTACTTC.

In its sample, this clone was seen once. CDR3 residues: CASSLRDRGRNTEAFF. The CDR3 coding sequence is TGCGCCAGCAGCCTCCGGGACAGGGGCAGGAACACTGAAGCTTTCTTT. The chain is built from TRBV4-1 and TRBJ1-1; TRBD1 agrees at 10 bases. The CDR3 spans 16 residues. After removal of 4 bases from V and 1 base from J, the junction contained 6 bases not matched to a gene. Germline values: CDR1 MGHRA, CDR2 YSYEKL.

Here the CDR3 reads CASSLSRQGTSPLHF. CDR3 sequence (DNA): TGCGCCAGCAGCTTGTCGAGACAGGGGACTTCACCCCTCCACTTT. This rearrangement joins TRBV5-1 to TRBJ1-6, with 8 bases matching TRBD1. Germline lookup yields CDR1 SGHRS and CDR2 YFSETQ. V gave up 1 base and J gave up 9 bases; unmatched junction bases: 6. The CDR3 consists of 15 residues.

The chain uses TRBV19 and TRBJ2-1; D might be TRBD1 (6 bases). V lost 3 bases and J lost 5, with 14 bases in between. This CDR3 comprises 15 residues. The V gene's germline CDR1 is LNHDA and CDR2 SQIVND (reference sequence). CDR3 loop: CASSMVAGDHNEQFF. CDR3 bases: TGTGCCAGTAGTATGGTGGCAGGGGACCACAATGAGCAGTTCTTC. Full variable domain (outside the CDR3, taken from reference TRBV19 and TRBJ2-1): DGGITQSPKYLFRKEGQNVTLSCEQNLNHDAMYWYRQDPGQGLRLIYYSQIVNDFQKGDIAEGYSVSREKKESFPLTVTSAQKNPTAFYLCASSMVAGDHNEQFFGPGTRLTVL.

This clone occurred once. The chain has TRBV6-5 and TRBJ2-2; 12 bases are shared with TRBD1. Germline V gives CDR1 MNHEY, CDR2 SVGAGI. The CDR3 is 15 amino acids. V was pared by 6 bases and J by 6 bases, with 5 bases of the junction left unmatched. CDR3 loop: CASRRDRGRSGELFF. CDR3 coding DNA: TGTGCCAGCAGGAGGGACAGGGGGCGATCCGGGGAGCTGTTTTTT.